The 20 T cell receptor beta chains listed next were all sequenced from one sample in a study of OX40 agonist ivuxolimab in advanced cancers. Measured with immunoSEQ multiplex PCR; TCRdb has only the in-frame clones, and not every one. Of under 70,000 clones listed, roughly 86% are singletons. Material: CD4+ or CD8+ T cells sorted from blood, obtained in a trial of the OX40 agonist ivuxolimab. These receptor sequences come from an adult with an advanced solid tumor such as melanoma, head and neck, liver or kidney cancer.

The chain recombines TRBV6-5 with TRBJ2-7, with a weak D call TRBD1 (5 bases). The CDR3 has 13 residues. The V gene lost 8 bases and the J gene lost 2 bases, with 13 bases spanning the gap. Germline CDR1 is MNHEY and CDR2 is SVGAGI. The CDR3 region has the DNA TGTGCCAGCCGCCTGGACACCACCTACGAGCAGTACTTC. The encoded protein is CASRLDTTYEQYF.

To note about this clone: At one end the junction does not follow the germline gene, possibly because of a read error. The chain links TRBV5-6 to TRBJ2-5; 14 positions match TRBD2. The germline V gene encodes CDR1 SGHDT and CDR2 YYEEEE. This CDR3 is built from 18 residues. For the CDR3, the DNA is TGTGCCAGCAGTTTGGGACTAGCGGGAGCTTGGCGCCAAGAGACCCAGTACTTC. As protein: CASSLGLAGAWRQETQYF.

V gene TRBV9 combines with J gene TRBJ2-1; the match to TRBD2 covers 14 bases. The CDR3 is made up of 16 amino acids. Unmatched junction bases numbered 12, after V lost 6 bases and J lost 10 bases. CDR1 SGDLS and CDR2 YYNGEE come from the germline V gene. The CDR3 sequence: CASNDGGGLAGVEQFF. As DNA, the CDR3 is TGTGCCAGCAACGACGGAGGGGGACTAGCGGGAGTGGAGCAGTTCTTC.

This chain connects TRBV19 to TRBJ2-7, with TRBD2 matching over 14 bases. The CDR3 runs to 16 residues. The junction had 5 bases not matched to a gene; V was cut back by 4 bases and J by 3 bases. Looked up from germline, CDR1 is LNHDA and CDR2 is SQIVND (reference sequence). Here the CDR3 reads CASSTPGTSGGYEQYF. DNA of the CDR3: TGTGCCAGTAGTACCCCGGGGACTAGCGGGGGCTACGAGCAGTACTTC.

The gene calls are TRBV11-3 and TRBJ2-7; either TRBD1 or TRBD2 may fit D (5 bases each). With 4 bases removed from V and 0 bases from J, the gap between germline ends came to 16 bases. This CDR3 spans 16 amino acids. CDR1 and CDR2 from the germline V gene are SGHNT and YENEEA. This CDR3 reads CASSSIRSGTSYEQYF. The CDR3 nucleotides read TGTGCCAGCAGCTCTATTAGGTCGGGGACCTCCTACGAGCAGTACTTC.

The gene calls are TRBV15 and TRBJ2-2; TRBD2 agrees at 11 bases. The CDR3 has 18 residues. CDR1 is LNHNV and CDR2 is YYDKDF in the germline V gene (reference sequence). Losses at the gene ends were 2 bases for V and 3 bases for J; bases not matched to a gene: 8. The CDR3 loop reads CATSRQLAGGGDTGELFF. CDR3 nucleotide sequence: TGTGCCACCAGCAGACAGCTAGCGGGAGGAGGGGACACCGGGGAGCTGTTTTTT.

The chain combines TRBV2 with TRBJ1-5, with D hard to call. The ends were cut back, 4 bases at V and 6 bases at J, with 7 bases in the middle. The CDR3 contains 12 residues. Germline CDR1 and CDR2: SNHLY and FYNNEI. The CDR3 region has the DNA TGTGCCAGCAGTGGGCAGTTTCAGCCCCAGCATTTT. Amino acids: CASSGQFQPQHF.

The rearrangement links TRBV30 to TRBJ1-4; 7 bases line up with TRBD1. V dropped 3 bases and J dropped 3; count of bases not matched to a gene: 1. Per the germline V gene, CDR1 is GTSNPN and CDR2 is SVGIG (reference sequence). The CDR3 is 13 residues long. CDR3 nucleotide sequence: TGTGCCTGGAGAGACAGGGCTAATGAAAAACTGTTTTTT. Translation: CAWRDRANEKLFF.

CDR3 DNA: TGTGCCAGCAGCTCATCACACTACTACGAGCAGTACTTC. Translated, it gives CASSSSHYYEQYF. This chain connects TRBV27 to TRBJ2-7, with D unresolved. The V end was cut by 6 bases, the J end by 3 bases, with 12 bases between. The germline CDR1 and CDR2 sequences are MNHEY and SMNVEV (reference sequence). This CDR3 has 13 amino acids.

The rearrangement joins TRBV9 to TRBJ2-7; tentative D call: TRBD1 (6 bases). Germline-derived CDR1 and CDR2 are SGDLS and YYNGEE. The CDR3 is 14 residues long. Trimming removed 4 bases from V and 6 bases from J, with 17 bases in between. The CDR3 sequence is CASSSEPGHPEQYF. DNA of the CDR3: TGTGCCAGCAGCTCAGAGCCGGGACATCCCGAGCAGTACTTC.

J is TRBJ2-1 and V is TRBV11-2; 12 bases are shared with TRBD2. CDR1 is SGHAT and CDR2 is FQNNGV in the germline V gene. V gave up 4 bases and J gave up 12 bases; unmatched junction bases: 10. This CDR3 has 15 amino acids. CDR3 loop: CASSWTSGTQVRQFF. The CDR3 bases are TGTGCCAGCAGCTGGACTAGCGGGACCCAGGTCAGGCAGTTCTTC.

This clone came up a few times. The chain recombines TRBV11-2 with TRBJ2-7; D gene ambiguous. The length of the CDR3 is 14 residues. Germline V CDR1 and CDR2: SGHAT, FQNNGV. Trimming left V 0 bases short and J 0 bases short, with 6 bases between. CDR3 in amino acids: CASSLEPSSYEQYF. CDR3 sequence (DNA): TGTGCCAGCAGCTTAGAACCTAGCTCCTACGAGCAGTACTTC.

The V and J genes are TRBV5-4 and TRBJ2-5; D remains ambiguous. Trimming left V 0 bases short and J 1 base short, with 7 bases between. The CDR3 has 14 amino acids. Germline-derived CDR1 and CDR2 are SGHNT and YYREEE (reference sequence). The chain's CDR3 is CASSLAQRQETQYF. The CDR3 DNA reads as TGTGCCAGCAGCTTGGCTCAGCGCCAAGAGACCCAGTACTTC.

This chain links TRBV7-6 with TRBJ2-2, with D unclear. V lost 2 bases to trimming and J lost 0 bases, with 10 bases between them. Germline V CDR1 and CDR2: SGHVS, FNYEAQ. CDR3 size: 16 residues. CDR3 DNA: TGTGCCAGCAGCTTAATATCCGCGACGAACACCGGGGAGCTGTTTTTT. It translates to CASSLISATNTGELFF. Variable domain in full (rest from reference TRBV7-6 and TRBJ2-2): GAGVSQSPRYKVTKRGQDVALRCDPISGHVSLYWYRQALGQGPEFLTYFNYEAQQDKSGLPNDRFSAERPEGSISTLTIQRTEQRDSAMYRCASSLISATNTGELFFGEGSRLTVL.

This chain joins TRBV7-9 and TRBJ2-3; D not certain. V lost 2 bases, J lost 4 bases, and 10 bases lay in between. This CDR3 contains 14 residues. The germline V gene encodes CDR1 SEHNR and CDR2 FQNEAQ (reference sequence). The CDR3 reads CASSLNSGSDTQYF. The CDR3 nucleotides read TGTGCCAGCAGCTTAAACTCTGGCTCAGATACGCAGTATTTT. Supplemented by reference TRBV7-9 and TRBJ2-3, the full variable domain reads DTGVSQNPRHKITKRGQNVTFRCDPISEHNRLYWYRQTLGQGPEFLTYFQNEAQLEKSRLLSDRFSAERPKGSFSTLEIQRTEQGDSAMYLCASSLNSGSDTQYFGPGTRLTVL.

The chain is built from TRBV7-8 and TRBJ2-7, with a tentative D call TRBD1 (6 bases). Trimming removed 1 base at V and 4 bases at J, with 8 bases between. CDR3 length equals 13 residues. Per germline, CDR1 SGHVS and CDR2 FQNEAQ. In DNA form, the CDR3 reads TGTGCCAGCAGCTTAGGGACAGCTTACGAGCAGTACTTC. Translation gives CASSLGTAYEQYF.

J is TRBJ2-7 and V is TRBV7-9, with TRBD1 as a possible D gene (5 bases). Germline V gene sequence: CDR1 SEHNR, CDR2 FQNEAQ (reference sequence). Deletions cut 0 bases from V and 2 bases from J, with 14 bases between. This CDR3 has 16 residues. CDR3 sequence: CASSLARQGRTYEQYF. In nucleotides, the CDR3 is TGTGCCAGCAGCTTAGCGCGGCAGGGAAGGACCTACGAGCAGTACTTC.

J is TRBJ1-2 and V is TRBV28, with D unresolved. This CDR3 is 12 amino acids long. The germline gives CDR1 MDHEN, CDR2 SYDVKM. The V end lost 10 bases, the J end lost 0 bases, and 9 bases lay between the germline ends. The CDR3 nucleotides are TGTGCCACCAAAGCCACTAACTATGGCTACACCTTC. Protein sequence: CATKATNYGYTF.

The chain carries TRBV30 and TRBJ2-7, with D possibly matching TRBD1 (7 bases). The CDR3 spans 13 residues. Germline V lookup: CDR1 GTSNPN, CDR2 SVGIG (reference sequence). V was shortened by 8 bases and J by 6 bases, with 20 bases between the two germline ends. The CDR3 region has the DNA TGTGCCCCCCCAGGGGGGCGTTGTTGCGAGCAGTACTTC. It codes for CAPPGGRCCEQYF.

The chain recombines TRBV19 with TRBJ2-3; D is possibly TRBD2 (12 bases). This CDR3 comprises 19 residues. The germline CDR1 and CDR2 sequences are LNHDA and SQIVND (reference sequence). V lost 5 bases, J lost 6 bases, and 30 bases lay in between. The CDR3 DNA reads TGTGCCAGTAGTGTCTCGCGCCGGGACAGGGGGACTAGCGGGGATACGCAGTATTTT. It encodes CASSVSRRDRGTSGDTQYF.